The 6 T cell receptor beta chains below come from one sample, sequenced in a study of cytomegalovirus exposure and HLA in healthy donors. The PCR was carried out with 60 Vbeta primers and 13 Jbeta primers. Measured with immunoSEQ multiplex PCR; TCRdb has only the in-frame clones, and not every one. The sample holds about 42,000 clones. Sequences were obtained from PBMCs. The receptors were sampled from a man aged 25-40 years in good health and CMV-seronegative.

The chain recombines TRBV5-4 with TRBJ2-7; 9 nucleotides match TRBD2. In germline, CDR1 is SGHNT, CDR2 YYREEE (reference sequence). Germline trimming cut 0 bases from V and 2 bases from J; bases unmatched to any gene: 3. The CDR3 consists of 15 residues. The CDR3, as DNA: TGTGCCAGCAGCTTGGCCCCTAGCGGGGCCTACGAGCAGTACTTC. Its translation is CASSLAPSGAYEQYF.

This chain uses TRBV19 with TRBJ1-3; no clear D. The ends were cut back, 4 bases at V and 10 bases at J, with 14 bases in the middle. The CDR3 consists of 13 residues. Germline CDR1 LNHDA, CDR2 SQIVND (reference sequence). CDR3 sequence reads: CASSTPGERTIYF. The CDR3 bases are TGTGCCAGTAGTACGCCCGGGGAGAGGACCATATATTTT.

The chain couples TRBV6-1 to TRBJ1-6; D is unresolved. Germline V gene lookup returns CDR1 MNHNS and CDR2 SASEGT. Trimming cost V 1 base and J 7 bases, with 17 bases left between them. The CDR3 length is 17 residues. The CDR3: CASSEVRVAANNSPLHF. CDR3 DNA sequence: TGTGCCAGCAGTGAAGTGAGAGTGGCAGCGAACAATTCACCCCTCCACTTT.

The CDR3 loop is CSVARGREEQYF. CDR3 DNA: TGCAGCGTTGCCAGGGGCCGAGAAGAGCAGTACTTC. The genes are TRBV29-1 and TRBJ2-7; D possibly corresponds to TRBD1 (6 bases). Trimming removed 4 bases from V and 7 bases from J, with 14 bases in between. Germline V gene sequence: CDR1 SQVTM, CDR2 ANQGSEA. This CDR3 has 12 amino acids.

The V call is TRBV4-1, the J call TRBJ1-2; TRBD1 is a possible D gene (6 bases). Trimming stripped 2 bases from V and 6 bases from J, with 13 bases between. Germline CDR1 is MGHRA and CDR2 is YSYEKL. The CDR3 extends over 14 amino acids. CDR3 protein: CASSQPGTRHGYTF. The CDR3 bases are TGCGCCAGCAGCCAACCCGGGACACGGCATGGCTACACCTTC.

V and J are TRBV5-4 and TRBJ2-7; 12 nucleotides agree with TRBD2. The CDR3 contains 17 residues. Trimming cost V 4 bases and J 1 base; bases outside gene matches: 9. Germline CDR1 is SGHNT and CDR2 is YYREEE (reference sequence). The CDR3 nucleotides read TGTGCCAGCAGCCCCGGACTAGCGGGACTCCGTTCCTACGAGCAGTACTTC. Residues: CASSPGLAGLRSYEQYF.